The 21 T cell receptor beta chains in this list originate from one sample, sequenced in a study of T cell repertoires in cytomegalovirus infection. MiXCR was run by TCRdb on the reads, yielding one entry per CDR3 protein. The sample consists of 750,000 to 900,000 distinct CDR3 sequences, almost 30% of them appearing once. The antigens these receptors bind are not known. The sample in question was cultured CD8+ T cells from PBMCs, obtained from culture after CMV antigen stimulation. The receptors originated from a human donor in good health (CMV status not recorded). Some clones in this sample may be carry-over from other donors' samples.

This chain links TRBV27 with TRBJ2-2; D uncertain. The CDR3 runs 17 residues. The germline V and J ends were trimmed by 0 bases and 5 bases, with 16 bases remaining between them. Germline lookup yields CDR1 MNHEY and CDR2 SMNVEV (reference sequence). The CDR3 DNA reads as TGTGCCAGCAGTTTATCGTCGGGCGGCTTGGGGACCGGGGAGCTGTTTTTT. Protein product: CASSLSSGGLGTGELFF.

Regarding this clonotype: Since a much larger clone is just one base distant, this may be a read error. Here the CDR3 reads CASSVRWEETQCF. CDR3 in DNA: TGTGCCAGCAGCGTGAGGTGGGAAGAGACCCAGTGCTTC. J is TRBJ2-5 and V is TRBV7-2; unclear D gene. The CDR3 sequence is 13 residues long. The germline V gene has CDR1 SGHTA and CDR2 FQGNSA.

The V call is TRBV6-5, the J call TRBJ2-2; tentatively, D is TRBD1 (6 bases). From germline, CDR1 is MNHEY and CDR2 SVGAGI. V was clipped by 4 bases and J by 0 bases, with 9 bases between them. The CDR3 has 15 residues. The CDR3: CASSFQGPNTGELFF. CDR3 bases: TGTGCCAGCAGTTTCCAGGGGCCGAACACCGGGGAGCTGTTTTTT.

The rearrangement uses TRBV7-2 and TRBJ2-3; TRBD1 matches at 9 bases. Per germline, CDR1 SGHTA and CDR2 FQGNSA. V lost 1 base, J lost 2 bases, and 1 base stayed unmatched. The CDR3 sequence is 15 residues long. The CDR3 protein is CASSLGDRATDTQYF. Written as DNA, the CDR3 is TGTGCCAGCAGCTTAGGGGACAGGGCCACAGATACGCAGTATTTT.

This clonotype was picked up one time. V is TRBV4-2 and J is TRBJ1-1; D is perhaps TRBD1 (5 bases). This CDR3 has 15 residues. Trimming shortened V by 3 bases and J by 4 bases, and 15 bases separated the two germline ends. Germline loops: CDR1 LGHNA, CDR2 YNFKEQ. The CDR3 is CASSQGFTGSTEAFF. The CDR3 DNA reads TGTGCCAGCAGCCAGGGATTTACAGGTAGCACTGAAGCTTTCTTT.

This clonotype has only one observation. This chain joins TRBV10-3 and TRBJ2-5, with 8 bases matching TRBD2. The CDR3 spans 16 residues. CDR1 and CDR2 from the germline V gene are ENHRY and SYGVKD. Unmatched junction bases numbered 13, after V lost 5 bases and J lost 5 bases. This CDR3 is CAISPVMAGGRETQYF. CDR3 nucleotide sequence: TGTGCCATCAGTCCCGTAATGGCGGGGGGTAGGGAGACCCAGTACTTC.

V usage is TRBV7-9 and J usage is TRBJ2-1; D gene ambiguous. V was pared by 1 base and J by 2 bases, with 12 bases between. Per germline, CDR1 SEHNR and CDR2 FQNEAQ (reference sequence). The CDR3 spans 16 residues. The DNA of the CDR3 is TGTGCCAGCAGCTTAGAGGGTACCCTCCCCTACAATGAGCAGTTCTTC. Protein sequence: CASSLEGTLPYNEQFF.

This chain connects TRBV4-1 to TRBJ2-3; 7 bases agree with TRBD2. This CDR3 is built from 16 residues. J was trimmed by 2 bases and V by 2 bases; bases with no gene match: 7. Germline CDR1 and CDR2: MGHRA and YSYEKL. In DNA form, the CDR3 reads TGCGCCAGCAGCCAAACAGCGGGGAGGAACACAGATACGCAGTATTTT. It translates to CASSQTAGRNTDTQYF.

The CDR3 spells CASSLVAGLADTDTQYF. The CDR3, as DNA: TGCGCCAGCAGCTTGGTAGCGGGACTAGCAGACACAGATACGCAGTATTTT. This chain joins TRBV5-1 and TRBJ2-3; TRBD2 matches 9 bases. The CDR3 runs 17 residues. After removal of 0 bases from V and 2 bases from J, the junction contained 7 bases not matched to a gene. Germline CDR1 is SGHRS and CDR2 is YFSETQ.

The CDR3 nucleotides read TGTGCCAGTATGGATCCGGGACAAAAAGGCACTAATGAAAAACTGTTTTTT. It yields the protein CASMDPGQKGTNEKLFF. This chain links TRBV19 with TRBJ1-4, with D possibly matching TRBD1 (6 bases). This CDR3 has 17 amino acids. V dropped 7 bases and J dropped 2 bases, with 20 bases sitting between them. The V gene's germline CDR1 is LNHDA and CDR2 SQIVND (reference sequence). The full variable domain, its missing parts supplied by reference TRBV19 and TRBJ1-4, is DGGITQSPKYLFRKEGQNVTLSCEQNLNHDAMYWYRQDPGQGLRLIYYSQIVNDFQKGDIAEGYSVSREKKESFPLTVTSAQKNPTAFYLCASMDPGQKGTNEKLFFGSGTQLSVL.

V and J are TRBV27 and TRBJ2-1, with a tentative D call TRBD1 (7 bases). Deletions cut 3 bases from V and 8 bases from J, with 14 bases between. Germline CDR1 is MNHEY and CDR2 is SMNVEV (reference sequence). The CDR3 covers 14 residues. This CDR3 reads CASSFGRGEYEQFF. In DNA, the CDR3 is TGTGCCAGCAGTTTTGGCAGGGGGGAATATGAGCAGTTCTTC.

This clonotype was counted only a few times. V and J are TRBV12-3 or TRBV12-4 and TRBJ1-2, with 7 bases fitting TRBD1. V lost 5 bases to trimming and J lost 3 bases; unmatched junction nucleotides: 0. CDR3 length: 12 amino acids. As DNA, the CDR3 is TGTGCCAGCAGTGACAGGGACTATGGCTACACCTTC. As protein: CASSDRDYGYTF.

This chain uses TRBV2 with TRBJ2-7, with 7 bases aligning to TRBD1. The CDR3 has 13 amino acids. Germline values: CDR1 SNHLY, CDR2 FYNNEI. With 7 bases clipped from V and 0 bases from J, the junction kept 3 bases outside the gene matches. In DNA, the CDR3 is TGTGCCAGCATGGGACAGCTCTCCTACGAGCAGTACGTC. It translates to CASMGQLSYEQYV.

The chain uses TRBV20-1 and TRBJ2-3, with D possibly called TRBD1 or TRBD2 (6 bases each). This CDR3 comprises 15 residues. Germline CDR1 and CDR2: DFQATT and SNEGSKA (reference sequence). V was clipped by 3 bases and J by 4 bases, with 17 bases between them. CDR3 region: CSARGPTGGADTQYF. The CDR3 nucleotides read TGCAGTGCTAGGGGACCCACCGGGGGCGCAGATACGCAGTATTTT.

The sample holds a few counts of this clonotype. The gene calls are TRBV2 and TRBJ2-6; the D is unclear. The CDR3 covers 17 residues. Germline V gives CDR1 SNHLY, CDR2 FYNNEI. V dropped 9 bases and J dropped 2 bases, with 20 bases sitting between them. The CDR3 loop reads CARSNPIPGAGANVLTF. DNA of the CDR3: TGTGCCAGAAGCAATCCCATCCCTGGGGCTGGGGCCAACGTCCTGACTTTC.

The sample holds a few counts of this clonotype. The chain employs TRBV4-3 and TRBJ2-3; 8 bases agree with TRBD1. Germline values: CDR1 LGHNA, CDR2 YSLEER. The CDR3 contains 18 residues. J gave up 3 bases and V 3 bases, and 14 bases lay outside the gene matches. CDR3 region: CASSHDRGLSLRTDTQYF. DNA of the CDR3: TGCGCCAGCAGCCACGACAGGGGTTTATCGTTGAGGACAGATACGCAGTATTTT.

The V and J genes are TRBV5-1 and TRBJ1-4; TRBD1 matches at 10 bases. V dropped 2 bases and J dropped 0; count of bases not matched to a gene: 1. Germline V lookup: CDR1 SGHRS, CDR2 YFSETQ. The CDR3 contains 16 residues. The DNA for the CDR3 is TGCGCCAGCAGCTTCGGACAGGGGGCAACTAATGAAAAACTGTTTTTT. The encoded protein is CASSFGQGATNEKLFF.

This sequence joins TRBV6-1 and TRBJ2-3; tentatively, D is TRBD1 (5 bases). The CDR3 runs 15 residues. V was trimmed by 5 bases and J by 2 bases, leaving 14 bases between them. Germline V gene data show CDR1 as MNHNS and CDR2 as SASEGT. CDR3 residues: CASSLQWGLTDTQYF. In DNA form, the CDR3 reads TGTGCCAGCAGTTTACAATGGGGCCTCACAGATACGCAGTATTTT.

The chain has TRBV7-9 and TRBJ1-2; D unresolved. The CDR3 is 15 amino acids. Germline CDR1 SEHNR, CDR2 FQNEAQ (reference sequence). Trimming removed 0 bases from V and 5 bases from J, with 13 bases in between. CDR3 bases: TGTGCCAGCAGCTTAGCGCGGCGAGGGCGATATGGCTACACCTTC. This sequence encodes CASSLARRGRYGYTF.

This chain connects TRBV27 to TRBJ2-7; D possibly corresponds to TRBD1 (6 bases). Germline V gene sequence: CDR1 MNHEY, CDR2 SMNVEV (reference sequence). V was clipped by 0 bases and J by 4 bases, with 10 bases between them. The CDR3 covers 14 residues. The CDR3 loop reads CASSLSGHDYEQYF. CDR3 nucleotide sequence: TGTGCCAGCAGTTTATCGGGACACGATTACGAGCAGTACTTC.

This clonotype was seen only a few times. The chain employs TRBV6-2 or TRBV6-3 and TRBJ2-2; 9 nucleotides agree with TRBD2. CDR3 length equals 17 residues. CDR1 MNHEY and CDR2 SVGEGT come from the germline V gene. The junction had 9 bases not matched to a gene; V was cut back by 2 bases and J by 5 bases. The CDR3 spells CASSYGPAGGPTGELFF. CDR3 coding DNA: TGTGCCAGCAGTTACGGTCCCGCGGGGGGGCCGACCGGGGAGCTGTTTTTT.